One and the same sample provided the 11 T cell receptor beta chains below, sequenced in a study of cytomegalovirus exposure and HLA in healthy donors. Clones were read by immunoSEQ multiplex PCR, and TCRdb kept only the in-frame ones, dropping some. The sample gives 140,000 or so clones, about 88% of which show up once; around 9% is in the top ten. The material sequenced was PBMCs. These receptors all stem from a woman between 18 and 30 years old in good health and CMV-seropositive.

The chain carries TRBV7-2 and TRBJ2-7, with no clear D. V lost 6 bases, J lost 7 bases, and 10 bases lay in between. CDR3 length equals 11 residues. In germline, CDR1 is SGHTA, CDR2 FQGNSA. For the CDR3, the DNA is TGTGCCAGCAGTCACAGCTATGAGCAGTACTTC. Translation gives CASSHSYEQYF.

The chain recombines TRBV9 with TRBJ2-7; 10 positions match TRBD1. The germline gives CDR1 SGDLS, CDR2 YYNGEE. The CDR3 runs to 14 residues. V shed 7 bases and J 0 bases; nucleotides not matched to a gene: 4. This CDR3 is CASGRTGGSYEQYF. CDR3 nucleotide sequence: TGTGCCAGCGGCCGGACAGGGGGCTCCTACGAGCAGTACTTC.

The V gene is TRBV7-6, the J gene TRBJ2-1, with D possibly being TRBD1 (6 bases). CDR1 and CDR2 from the germline V gene are SGHVS and FNYEAQ. The CDR3 totals 17 residues. Trimming removed 3 bases at V and 1 base at J, with 16 bases between. The CDR3 region is CASSLRLGALSYNEQFF. CDR3 nucleotides: TGTGCCAGCAGCTTGCGACTGGGGGCATTGTCCTACAATGAGCAGTTCTTC.

The chain is built from TRBV27 and TRBJ2-7; 7 nucleotides line up with TRBD2. V gave up 6 bases and J gave up 6 bases; unmatched junction bases: 8. The CDR3 is 13 residues long. CDR1 is MNHEY, CDR2 SMNVEV, per germline (reference sequence). CDR3 region: CASSRDYLAEQYF. The CDR3 bases are TGTGCCAGCAGCCGGGACTATCTCGCCGAGCAGTACTTC.

This chain uses TRBV7-8 with TRBJ1-3, with 8 bases that match TRBD1. The length of the CDR3 is 21 residues. The V gene end was trimmed by 0 bases and the J gene end by 0 bases; junction bases not matched to a gene: 16. Germline V gene lookup returns CDR1 SGHVS and CDR2 FQNEAQ. The CDR3 region is CASSLAGRTGHKTFSGNTIYF. The CDR3 DNA sequence: TGTGCCAGCAGCTTAGCCGGACGGACAGGGCATAAAACCTTCTCTGGAAACACCATATATTTT.

In its sample, this clone was seen once. The J gene is TRBJ1-5, the V gene TRBV7-2, with no clear D. The V and J ends lost 5 bases and 5 bases respectively, with 10 bases between them. The CDR3 covers 13 residues. Germline V gene data show CDR1 as SGHTA and CDR2 as FQGNSA. The CDR3 DNA reads TGTGCCAGCAGCCAGCGCTATTATCAGCCCCAGCATTTT. Its translation: CASSQRYYQPQHF. The full variable domain, rest sourced from reference TRBV7-2 and TRBJ1-5, is GAGVSQSPSNKVTEKGKDVELRCDPISGHTALYWYRQSLGQGLEFLIYFQGNSAPDKSGLPSDRFSAERTGGSVSTLTIQRTQQEDSAVYLCASSQRYYQPQHFGDGTRLSIL.

A single count supports this clone. The CDR3 nucleotides are TGTGCCAGTAGGGTGGAGGGGGCCAACGTCCTGACTTTC. Encoded protein: CASRVEGANVLTF. V and J are TRBV19 and TRBJ2-6; unclear D gene. The V and J ends lost 6 bases and 4 bases respectively, with 7 bases between them. The CDR3 runs 13 residues. CDR1 LNHDA and CDR2 SQIVND come from the germline V gene (reference sequence).

For this clone: Other nucleotide sequences in the sample specify the same CDR3. V is TRBV29-1 and J is TRBJ1-1; perhaps TRBD1 as D (5 bases). The germline V gene has CDR1 SQVTM and CDR2 ANQGSEA. The CDR3 is made up of 13 amino acids. Deletions cut 6 bases from V and 1 base from J, with 12 bases between. The CDR3 nucleotides read TGCAGCGTAAACGGGGGACCGAACACTGAAGCTTTCTTT. Amino acid sequence: CSVNGGPNTEAFF.

This clone was seen a few times. The chain couples TRBV19 to TRBJ1-4; D gene unclear. The length of the CDR3 is 15 residues. Trimming removed 5 bases at V and 0 bases at J, with 10 bases between. CDR1 LNHDA and CDR2 SQIVND come from the germline V gene (reference sequence). This CDR3 is CASSSQFATNEKLFF. The CDR3 DNA follows: TGTGCCAGTAGTTCACAGTTTGCAACTAATGAAAAACTGTTTTTT.

In the case of this clone: At one of its ends the junction is not consistent with the germline gene, which may arise from a read error. This chain uses TRBV7-7 with TRBJ2-5, with D possibly being TRBD1 (5 bases). The CDR3 is 14 residues long. Germline CDR1 SSHAT, CDR2 FNYEAQ (reference sequence). CDR3 coding DNA: TGTGCTAGCAGCCCGGCGGTGGGGCGGGAGACCCAGTACTTC. This translates into CASSPAVGRETQYF.

This clone was counted between two and nine times. The chain joins TRBV6-5 to TRBJ1-2; 7 nucleotides match TRBD1. The J segment lost 8 bases and the V segment lost 4 bases, leaving 10 bases of the junction unmatched. Germline loops: CDR1 MNHEY, CDR2 SVGAGI. The CDR3 length is 14 residues. The CDR3 spells CASSSQGGSGGYTF. CDR3 coding DNA: TGTGCCAGCAGTTCGCAAGGGGGCTCGGGGGGCTACACCTTC.